A selection of T cell receptor beta chains follows, all from one sample in a study of T cell changes during pregnancy in multiple sclerosis. Data came from immunoSEQ multiplex PCR; TCRdb stores just in-frame clones and leaves some out. The data show tens of thousands of clones, around 88% seen once. The sequenced sample was CD8+ T cells from peripheral blood mononuclear cells, obtained in the first trimester of pregnancy. Source of these receptors: a female donor with multiple sclerosis, enrolled in a pregnancy study. CDR3s include the opening cysteine and the closing phenylalanine or tryptophan. D genes are given only for firm matches. A clone size is listed for some rows: how often the clone was seen (once, few, many), or a class if it is expanded.

d_gene | j_gene | abundance | v_gene | CDR3nt | CDR3aa
TRBD2 | TRBJ2-7 | NA | TRBV6-6 | TGTGCCAGCAGGGAGACTAGCGGAGCCTACGAGCAGTACTTC | CASRETSGAYEQYF
TRBD2 | TRBJ2-7 | NA | TRBV7-6 | TGTGCCAGCAGCCACGGACTAGCTCGGACCTACGAGCAGTACTTC | CASSHGLARTYEQYF
TRBD2 | TRBJ2-1 | NA | TRBV2 | TGTGCCAGCTCCGGGACTAGCGGTTCGGTCGATGAGCAGTTCTTC | CASSGTSGSVDEQFF
TRBD2 | TRBJ2-2 | NA | TRBV13 | TGTGCCAGCAGCTCCCTACTAGCGGGAGTTGCCACCGGGGAGCTGTTTTTT | CASSSLLAGVATGELFF
TRBD2 | TRBJ2-1 | NA | TRBV11-2 | TGTGCCAGCAGCTATCGGCGGGGGAGAACCTACAATGAGCAGTTCTTC | CASSYRRGRTYNEQFF
NA | TRBJ2-3 | NA | TRBV2 | TGTGCCAGCACCCTTTTCACAGATACGCAGTATTTT | CASTLFTDTQYF
NA | TRBJ2-3 | NA | TRBV27 | TGTGCCAGCAGTTTACTAGCCCAAGGTACGCAGTATTTT | CASSLLAQGTQYF
TRBD1 | TRBJ2-5 | NA | TRBV4-2 | TGTGCCAGCAGTCTCCAACTGACAGGGATGGAGACCCAGTACTTC | CASSLQLTGMETQYF
TRBD2 | TRBJ2-7 | NA | TRBV6-1 | TGTGCCAGCAGTGAGGGACTAGGGGTAACCTACGAGCAGTACTTC | CASSEGLGVTYEQYF
TRBD1 | TRBJ2-7 | medium-sized | TRBV9 | TGTGCCAGCAGCCCCCGGGACAGGTCCTACGAGCAGTACTTC | CASSPRDRSYEQYF
NA | TRBJ2-7 | NA | TRBV7-9 | TGTGCCAGCAGCCAACCTAGCTCCTACGAGCAGTACTTC | CASSQPSSYEQYF
TRBD2 | TRBJ2-1 | NA | TRBV19 | TGTGCCAGTAGTATACTGGCGGGAGGGACCAATGAGCAGTTCTTC | CASSILAGGTNEQFF
NA | TRBJ2-5 | NA | TRBV11-3 | TGTGCCAGCAGCTCCGACTTGGAGGAGACCCAGTACTTC | CASSSDLEETQYF
TRBD2 | TRBJ2-1 | NA | TRBV19 | TGTGCCAGTAGTATCTCTAGCGGGAGTGTCAATGAGCAGTTCTTC | CASSISSGSVNEQFF
NA | TRBJ2-3 | medium-sized | TRBV7-9 | TGTGCCAGCAGCTTAGTGAGTATGACAACAGATACGCAGTATTTT | CASSLVSMTTDTQYF
NA | TRBJ2-1 | NA | TRBV4-3 | TGCGCCAGCAGCCAAGATAGGGGGACGAACTCCTACAATGAGCAGTTCTTC | CASSQDRGTNSYNEQFF
NA | TRBJ1-5 | NA | TRBV6-8 | TGTGCCAGCAGTTTCAAAGGCAGACAAGATCAGCCCCAGCATTTT | CASSFKGRQDQPQHF
TRBD2 | TRBJ2-7 | NA | TRBV29-1 | TGCAGCGTTACAACGACTAGCGGGACTATCTACGAGCAGTACTTC | CSVTTTSGTIYEQYF
NA | TRBJ1-1 | NA | TRBV19 | TGTGCCAGTAGTATAGTTCCGGAGTTGAACACTGAAGCTTTCTTT | CASSIVPELNTEAFF
TRBD1 | TRBJ2-1 | NA | TRBV6-4 | TGTGCCAGCAGTGCCGGACAGGGACCCTACAATGAGCAGTTCTTC | CASSAGQGPYNEQFF
TRBD1 | TRBJ1-5 | NA | TRBV27 | TGTGCCAGCAGTTCGACAGGGGTCCGAAATCAGCCCCAGCATTTT | CASSSTGVRNQPQHF
TRBD1 | TRBJ2-7 | NA | TRBV7-2 | TGTGCCAGCAGCCCTGGGACAGCTACTTACGAGCAGTACTTC | CASSPGTATYEQYF
TRBD1 | TRBJ2-7 | NA | TRBV6-1 | TGTGCCAGCAGGGTTGGGACAGGGCCCTACGAGCAGTACTTC | CASRVGTGPYEQYF
NA | TRBJ2-5 | medium-sized | TRBV4-2 | TGTGCCAGCAGCCAAGAATTTACAGGGACAGAGACCCAGTACTTC | CASSQEFTGTETQYF
NA | TRBJ1-4 | NA | TRBV15 | TGTGCCACCAGCAGAGATCGCGGGGGCTATGGTGAAAAACTGTTTTTT | CATSRDRGGYGEKLFF
NA | TRBJ1-4 | NA | TRBV5-1 | TGCGCCAGCAGCTTGGACATGTCTGATGAAAAACTGTTTTTT | CASSLDMSDEKLFF
TRBD2 | TRBJ2-1 | NA | TRBV27 | TGTGCCAGCAACATAGCGGGAGGGTACAATGAGCAGTTCTTC | CASNIAGGYNEQFF
TRBD1 | TRBJ2-1 | NA | TRBV7-6 | TGTGCCAGCAGCCGATCACAGGGGGGAAACTACAATGAGCAGTTCTTC | CASSRSQGGNYNEQFF
NA | TRBJ1-4 | NA | TRBV11-2 | TGTGCCAGCAGCTTCGGTGAGAATGAAAAACTGTTTTTT | CASSFGENEKLFF
TRBD2 | TRBJ2-5 | NA | TRBV7-2 | TGTGCCAGCAGCTCAACCGGGACTAGCGGGACCCCCCGGGAGACCCAGTACTTC | CASSSTGTSGTPRETQYF
TRBD1 | TRBJ2-1 | NA | TRBV27 | TGTGCCAGCAGCCCCTACTTTGGGGACAGGGCTTCCAATGAGCAGTTCTTC | CASSPYFGDRASNEQFF
NA | TRBJ2-7 | NA | TRBV15 | TGTGCCACCAGCGCTGAGGGAGCCTACGAGCAGTACTTC | CATSAEGAYEQYF
TRBD2 | TRBJ2-1 | NA | TRBV5-1 | TGCGCCAGCAGTCCTAATGCCGGGACTAGCGGGTTAGCTGAGCAGTTCTTC | CASSPNAGTSGLAEQFF
TRBD2 | TRBJ2-7 | NA | TRBV28 | TGTGCCAGCAGTTTACCTACTAGCGCCCTCGTTTCCTACGAGCAGTACTTC | CASSLPTSALVSYEQYF
NA | TRBJ2-1 | NA | TRBV28 | TGTGCCAGCAGTCCCCCTCGACAGGCACATAGCGATGAGCAGTTCTTC | CASSPPRQAHSDEQFF
TRBD2 | TRBJ2-1 | few | TRBV4-1 | TGCGCCAGCAGCCAAGACGTCACTAGCGCCGATGAGCAGTTCTTC | CASSQDVTSADEQFF
TRBD1 | TRBJ1-2 | NA | TRBV7-2 | TGTGCCAGCAGCTTAGTCCCAGGAGGACAGGGTGATTATGGCTACACCTTC | CASSLVPGGQGDYGYTF
NA | TRBJ1-3 | NA | TRBV4-1 | TGCGCCAGCAGCCCCTCTTGGGGCCTATTTAGAAACACCATATATTTT | CASSPSWGLFRNTIYF
NA | TRBJ2-7 | NA | TRBV5-4 | TGTGCCAGCAGCTTGGAGGCTAGCGATCACGAGCAGTACTTC | CASSLEASDHEQYF
NA | TRBJ1-4 | NA | TRBV7-9 | TGTGCCAGCAGCTTAGTGGAGGTAGAAAAACTGTTTTTT | CASSLVEVEKLFF
NA | TRBJ2-7 | NA | TRBV9 | TGTGCCAGCAGCGTAGCGGGGGTTCAAGGCTACGAGCAGTACTTC | CASSVAGVQGYEQYF
NA | TRBJ2-1 | NA | TRBV4-3 | TGCGCCAGCAGCCAGTCTCGATCCGTGCGTGGAGATGAGCAGTTCTTC | CASSQSRSVRGDEQFF
NA | TRBJ2-7 | NA | TRBV4-2 | TGTGCCAGCAGCCAAGTGTGGGCTGTCGCCTACGAGCAGTACTTC | CASSQVWAVAYEQYF
NA | TRBJ1-1 | NA | TRBV6-1 | TGTGCCAGCAGTGAAGCGCCAGGGGCGAACACTGAAGCTTTCTTT | CASSEAPGANTEAFF
TRBD1 | TRBJ2-2 | NA | TRBV28 | TGTGCCAGCAGTTTATGGGGCACGTTGACAGGGCTGTACACCGGGGAGCTGTTTTTT | CASSLWGTLTGLYTGELFF
TRBD1 | TRBJ1-5 | NA | TRBV6-4 | TGTGCCAGCAGCCGACAGGGGGGAAGCAATCAGCCCCAGCATTTT | CASSRQGGSNQPQHF
TRBD2 | TRBJ2-7 | NA | TRBV6-5 | TGTGCCAGCAGCCTAGCGGGAGGCCACTACGAGCAGTACTTC | CASSLAGGHYEQYF
NA | TRBJ2-7 | NA | TRBV6-1 | TGTGCCAGCAGTGCCGCAGCGGAGGGATTCAACGAGCAGTACTTC | CASSAAAEGFNEQYF
NA | TRBJ1-1 | few | TRBV27 | TGTGCCAGCAGTCAAACCCGGGGGACTGAAGCTTTCTTT | CASSQTRGTEAFF
TRBD1 | TRBJ2-7 | NA | TRBV14 | TGTGCCAGCAGCGACAGGGGCAGATACGAGCAGTACTTC | CASSDRGRYEQYF
TRBD1 | TRBJ2-7 | NA | TRBV30 | TGTGCCTGGAGTGGACAGGGGGATCCCCACGAGCAGTACTTC | CAWSGQGDPHEQYF